The 3 T cell receptor beta chains in this list originate from one sample, sequenced in a study of T cell repertoires in cytomegalovirus infection. TCRdb redid the calling of the reads with MiXCR, one entry per CDR3 protein. The table lists almost 550,000 distinct CDR3 sequences, more than 15% of them singletons. Sequencing input: CD8+ T cells from PBMCs. These receptors originate from a human donor in good health (CMV status not recorded). Some clones in this sample may be carry-over from other donors' samples.

CDR3 residues: CASSSALAGVEYEQYF. Here the CDR3 DNA reads TGCGCCAGCAGCTCCGCGCTAGCGGGAGTAGAGTACGAGCAGTACTTC. This rearrangement joins TRBV5-1 to TRBJ2-7, with TRBD2 matching 10 bases. CDR1 and CDR2 (germline): SGHRS, YFSETQ. The CDR3 extends over 16 amino acids. V lost 3 bases and J lost 4; bases outside the gene matches: 10.

This clonotype was seen ten or more times. The gene calls are TRBV7-2 and TRBJ1-5; D is unresolved. V was clipped by 5 bases and J by 5 bases, with 7 bases between them. Germline V gene sequence: CDR1 SGHTA, CDR2 FQGNSA. CDR3 length: 12 amino acids. DNA of the CDR3: TGTGCCAGCAGCCATCTCTATCAGCCCCAGCATTTT. This codes for CASSHLYQPQHF.

The chain uses TRBV28 and TRBJ2-7, with TRBD2 matching over 9 bases. CDR1 and CDR2 from the germline V gene are MDHEN and SYDVKM. Trimming cost V 6 bases and J 2 bases; bases outside gene matches: 5. The CDR3 covers 14 residues. CDR3 in amino acids: CASSKSSGAYEQYF. DNA for the CDR3: TGTGCCAGCAGCAAGTCTAGCGGGGCCTACGAGCAGTACTTC.